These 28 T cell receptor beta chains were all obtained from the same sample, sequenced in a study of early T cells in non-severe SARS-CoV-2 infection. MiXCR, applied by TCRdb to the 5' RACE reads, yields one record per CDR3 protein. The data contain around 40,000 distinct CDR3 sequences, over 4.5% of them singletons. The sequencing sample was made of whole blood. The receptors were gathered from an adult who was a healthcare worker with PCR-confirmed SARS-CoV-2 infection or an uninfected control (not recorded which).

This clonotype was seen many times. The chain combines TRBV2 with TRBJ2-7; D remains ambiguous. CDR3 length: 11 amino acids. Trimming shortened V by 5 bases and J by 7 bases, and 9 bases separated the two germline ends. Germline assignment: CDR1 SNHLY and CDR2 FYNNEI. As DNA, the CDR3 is TGTGCCAGCAGTAATCCGTGGGAGCAGTACTTC. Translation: CASSNPWEQYF. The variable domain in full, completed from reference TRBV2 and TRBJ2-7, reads EPEVTQTPSHQVTQMGQEVILRCVPISNHLYFYWYRQILGQKVEFLVSFYNNEISEKSEIFDDQFSVERPDGSNFTLKIRSTKLEDSAMYFCASSNPWEQYFGPGTRLTVT.

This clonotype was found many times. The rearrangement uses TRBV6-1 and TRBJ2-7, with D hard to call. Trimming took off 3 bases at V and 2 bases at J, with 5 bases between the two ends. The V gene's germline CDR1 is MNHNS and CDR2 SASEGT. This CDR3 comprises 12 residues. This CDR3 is CASSEMAYEQYF. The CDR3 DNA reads TGTGCCAGCAGTGAGATGGCCTACGAGCAGTACTTC.

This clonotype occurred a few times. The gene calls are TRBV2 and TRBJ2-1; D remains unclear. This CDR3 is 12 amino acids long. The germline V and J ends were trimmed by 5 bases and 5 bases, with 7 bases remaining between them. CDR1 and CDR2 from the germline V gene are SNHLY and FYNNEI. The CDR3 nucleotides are TGTGCCAGCAGTACCCTGAACAATGAGCAGTTCTTC. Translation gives CASSTLNNEQFF.

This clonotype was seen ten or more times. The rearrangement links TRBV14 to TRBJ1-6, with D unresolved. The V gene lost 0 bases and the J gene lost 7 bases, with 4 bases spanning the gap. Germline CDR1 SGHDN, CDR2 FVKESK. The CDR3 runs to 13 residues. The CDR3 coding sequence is TGTGCCAGCAGCCAAGATTGGAATTCACCCCTCCACTTT. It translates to CASSQDWNSPLHF.

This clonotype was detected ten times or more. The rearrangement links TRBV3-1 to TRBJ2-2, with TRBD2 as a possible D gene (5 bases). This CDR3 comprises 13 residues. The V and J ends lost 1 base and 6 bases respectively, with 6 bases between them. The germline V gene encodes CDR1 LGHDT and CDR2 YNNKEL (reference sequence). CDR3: CASSQGEPGELFF. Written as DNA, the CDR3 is TGTGCCAGCAGCCAAGGGGAGCCCGGGGAGCTGTTTTTT.

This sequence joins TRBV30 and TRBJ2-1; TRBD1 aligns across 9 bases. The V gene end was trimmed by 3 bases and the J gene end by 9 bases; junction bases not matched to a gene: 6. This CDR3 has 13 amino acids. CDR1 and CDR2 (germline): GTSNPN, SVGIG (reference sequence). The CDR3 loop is CAWSDTGGSEQFF. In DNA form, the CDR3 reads TGTGCCTGGAGCGACACAGGGGGCAGTGAGCAGTTCTTC.

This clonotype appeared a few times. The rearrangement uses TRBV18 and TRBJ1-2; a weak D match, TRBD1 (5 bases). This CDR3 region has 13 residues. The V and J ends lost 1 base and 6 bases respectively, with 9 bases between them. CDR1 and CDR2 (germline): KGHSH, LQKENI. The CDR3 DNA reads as TGTGCCAGCTCACCACGGGGCAGGGATGGCTACACCTTC. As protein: CASSPRGRDGYTF.

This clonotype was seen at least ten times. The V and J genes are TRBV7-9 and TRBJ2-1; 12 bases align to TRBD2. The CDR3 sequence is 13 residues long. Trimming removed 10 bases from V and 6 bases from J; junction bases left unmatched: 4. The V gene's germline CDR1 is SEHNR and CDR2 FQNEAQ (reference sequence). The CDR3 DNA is TGTGCCACCTCTAGCGGGAGGGCCAATGAGCAGTTCTTC. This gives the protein CATSSGRANEQFF.

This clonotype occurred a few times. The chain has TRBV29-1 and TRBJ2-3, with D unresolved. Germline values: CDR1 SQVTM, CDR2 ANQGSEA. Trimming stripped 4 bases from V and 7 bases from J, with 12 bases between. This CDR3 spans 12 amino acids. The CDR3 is CSVVAPGYTQYF. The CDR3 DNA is TGCAGCGTTGTTGCCCCCGGGTATACGCAGTATTTT.

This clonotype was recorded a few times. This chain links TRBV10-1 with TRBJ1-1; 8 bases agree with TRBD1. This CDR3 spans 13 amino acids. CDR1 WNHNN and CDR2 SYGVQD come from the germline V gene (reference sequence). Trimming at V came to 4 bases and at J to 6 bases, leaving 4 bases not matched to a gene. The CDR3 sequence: CASSGLDRAEAFF. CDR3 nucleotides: TGCGCCAGCAGTGGATTGGACAGGGCTGAAGCTTTCTTT.

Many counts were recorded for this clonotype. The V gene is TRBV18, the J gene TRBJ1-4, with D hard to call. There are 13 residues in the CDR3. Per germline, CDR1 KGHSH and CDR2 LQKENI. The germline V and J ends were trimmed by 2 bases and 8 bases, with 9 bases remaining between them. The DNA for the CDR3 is TGTGCCAGCTCACCAGGGCAAGGGGAAAAACTGTTTTTT. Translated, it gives CASSPGQGEKLFF.

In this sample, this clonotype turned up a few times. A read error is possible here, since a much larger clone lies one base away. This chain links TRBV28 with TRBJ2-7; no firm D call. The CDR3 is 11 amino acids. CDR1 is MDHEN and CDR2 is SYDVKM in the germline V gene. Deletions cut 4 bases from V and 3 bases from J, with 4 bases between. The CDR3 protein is CASSSNYEQYF. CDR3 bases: TGTGCCAGCAGTTCCAACTACGAGCAGTACTTC.

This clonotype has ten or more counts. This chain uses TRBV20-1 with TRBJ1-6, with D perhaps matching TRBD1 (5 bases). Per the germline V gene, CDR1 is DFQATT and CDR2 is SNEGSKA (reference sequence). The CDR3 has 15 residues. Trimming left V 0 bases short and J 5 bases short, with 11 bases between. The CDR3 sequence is CSARDLQGDNSPLHF. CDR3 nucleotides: TGCAGTGCTAGAGATCTCCAGGGCGATAATTCACCCCTCCACTTT.

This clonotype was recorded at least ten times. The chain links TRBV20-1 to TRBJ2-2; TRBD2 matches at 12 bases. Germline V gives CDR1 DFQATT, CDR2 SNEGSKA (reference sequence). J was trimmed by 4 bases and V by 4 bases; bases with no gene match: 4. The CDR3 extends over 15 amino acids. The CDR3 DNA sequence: TGCAGTGCTAATAGACTAGCGGGAGCCACCGGGGAGCTGTTTTTT. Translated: CSANRLAGATGELFF.

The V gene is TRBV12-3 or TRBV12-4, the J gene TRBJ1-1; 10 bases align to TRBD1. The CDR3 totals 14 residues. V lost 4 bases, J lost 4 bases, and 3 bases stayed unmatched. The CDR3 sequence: CASSYRTGGTEAFF. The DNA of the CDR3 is TGTGCCAGCAGTTACCGGACAGGGGGCACTGAAGCTTTCTTT.

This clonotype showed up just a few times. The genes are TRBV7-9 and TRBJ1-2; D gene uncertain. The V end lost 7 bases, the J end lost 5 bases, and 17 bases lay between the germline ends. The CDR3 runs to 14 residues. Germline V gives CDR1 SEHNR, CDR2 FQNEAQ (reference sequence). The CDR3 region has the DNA TGTGCCAGCAATTCCCTCGGCTCGCGGTATGGCTACACCTTC. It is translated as CASNSLGSRYGYTF.

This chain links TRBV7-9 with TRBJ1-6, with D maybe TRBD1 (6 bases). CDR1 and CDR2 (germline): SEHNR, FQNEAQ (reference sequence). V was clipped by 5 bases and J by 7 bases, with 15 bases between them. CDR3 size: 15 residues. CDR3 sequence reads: CASSTLTGQNSPLHF. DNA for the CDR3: TGTGCCAGCAGCACCCTAACAGGGCAGAATTCACCCCTCCACTTT.

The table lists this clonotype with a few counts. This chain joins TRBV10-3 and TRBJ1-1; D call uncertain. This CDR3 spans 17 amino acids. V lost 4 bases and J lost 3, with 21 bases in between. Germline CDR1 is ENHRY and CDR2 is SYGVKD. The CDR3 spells CAISAGEPSVSYTEAFF. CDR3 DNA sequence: TGTGCCATCAGTGCAGGAGAACCCTCTGTCTCGTACACTGAAGCTTTCTTT.

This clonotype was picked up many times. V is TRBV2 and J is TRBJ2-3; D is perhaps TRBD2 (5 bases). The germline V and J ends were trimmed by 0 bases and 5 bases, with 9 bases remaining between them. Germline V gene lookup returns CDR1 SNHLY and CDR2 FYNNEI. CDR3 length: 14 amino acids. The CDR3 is CASSEAGKKDTQYF. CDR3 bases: TGTGCCAGCAGTGAAGCCGGGAAGAAAGATACGCAGTATTTT.

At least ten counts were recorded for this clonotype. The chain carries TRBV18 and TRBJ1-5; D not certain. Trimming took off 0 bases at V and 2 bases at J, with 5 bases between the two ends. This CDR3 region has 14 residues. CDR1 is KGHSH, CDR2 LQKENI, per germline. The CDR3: CASSPPIGNQPQHF. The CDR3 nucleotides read TGTGCCAGCTCACCACCGATTGGCAATCAGCCCCAGCATTTT.

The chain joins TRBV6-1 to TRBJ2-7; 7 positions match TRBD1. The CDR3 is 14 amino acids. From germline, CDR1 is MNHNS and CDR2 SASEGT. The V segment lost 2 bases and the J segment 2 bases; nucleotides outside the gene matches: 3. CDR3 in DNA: TGTGCCAGCAGTGAATCAGGGGGTACCTACGAGCAGTACTTC. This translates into CASSESGGTYEQYF.

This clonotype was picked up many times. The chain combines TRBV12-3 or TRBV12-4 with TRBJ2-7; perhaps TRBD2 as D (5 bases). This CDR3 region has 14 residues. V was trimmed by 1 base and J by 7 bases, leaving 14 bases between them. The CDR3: CASSLVTGSGEQYF. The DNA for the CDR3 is TGTGCCAGCAGTTTAGTGACGGGATCGGGGGAGCAGTACTTC.

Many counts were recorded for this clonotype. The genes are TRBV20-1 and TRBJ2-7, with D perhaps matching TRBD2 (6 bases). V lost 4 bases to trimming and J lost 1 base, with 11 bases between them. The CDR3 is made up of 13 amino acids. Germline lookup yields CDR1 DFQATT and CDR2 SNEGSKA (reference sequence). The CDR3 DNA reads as TGCAGTGCTACCCGGGACTTATCCTACGAGCAGTACTTC. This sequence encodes CSATRDLSYEQYF.

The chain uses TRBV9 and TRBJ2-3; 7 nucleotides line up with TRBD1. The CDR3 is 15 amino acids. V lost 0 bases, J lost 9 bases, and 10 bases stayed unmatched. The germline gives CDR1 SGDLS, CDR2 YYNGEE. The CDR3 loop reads CASSVAQSSQGTQYF. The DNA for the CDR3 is TGTGCCAGCAGCGTAGCTCAGAGCTCACAGGGGACGCAGTATTTT.

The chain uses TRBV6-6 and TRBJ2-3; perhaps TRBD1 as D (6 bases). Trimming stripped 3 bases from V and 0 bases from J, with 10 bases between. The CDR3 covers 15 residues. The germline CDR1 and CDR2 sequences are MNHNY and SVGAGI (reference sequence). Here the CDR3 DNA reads TGTGCCAGCAGTTATCAGGGGACGAGCACAGATACGCAGTATTTT. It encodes CASSYQGTSTDTQYF.

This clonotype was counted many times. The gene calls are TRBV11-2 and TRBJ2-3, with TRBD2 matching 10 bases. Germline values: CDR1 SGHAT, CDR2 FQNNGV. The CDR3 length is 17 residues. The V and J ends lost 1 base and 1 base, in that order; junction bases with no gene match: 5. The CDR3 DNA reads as TGTGCCAGCAGCTTAGGCCTAGCGGGAGAGGGCACAGATACGCAGTATTTT. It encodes CASSLGLAGEGTDTQYF.

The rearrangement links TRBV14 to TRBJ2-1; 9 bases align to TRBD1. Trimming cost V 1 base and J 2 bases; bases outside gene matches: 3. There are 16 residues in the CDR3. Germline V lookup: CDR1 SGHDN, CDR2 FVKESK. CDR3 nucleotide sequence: TGTGCCAGCAGCCAAGGGAGGGACAGGGCCTACAATGAGCAGTTCTTC. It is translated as CASSQGRDRAYNEQFF.

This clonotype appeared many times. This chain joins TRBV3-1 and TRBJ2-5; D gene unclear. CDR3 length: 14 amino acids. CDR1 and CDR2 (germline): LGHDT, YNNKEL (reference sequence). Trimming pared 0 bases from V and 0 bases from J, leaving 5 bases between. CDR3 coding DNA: TGTGCCAGCAGCCAAGAACTGTACCAAGAGACCCAGTACTTC. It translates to CASSQELYQETQYF.